One T cell receptor (beta chain) is described in this entry. The ends lost 5 bases at V and 8 bases at J; junction bases unmatched: 27. The germline gives CDR1 PRHDT, CDR2 FYEKMQ (reference sequence). The CDR3 covers 20 residues. The source of the sample is a study of patients and donors after allogeneic stem cell transplantation. TCRdb recomputed calls from the RT-PCR reads with MiXCR, one row per CDR3 protein. This table has over 150,000 distinct CDR3 sequences, around 30% appearing once. The source is a human donor who was either an allogeneic HSCT recipient or a stem cell or donor lymphocyte infusion donor (not recorded which). It is not recorded whose cells these are; they may come from a transplant donor. Sequencing was carried out using blood, either unsorted or a sorted T cell fraction (not recorded which). The chain combines TRBV13 with TRBJ2-1; the match to TRBD2 covers 7 bases. Written as DNA, the CDR3 is TGTGCCAGCAGCCCCGCCGGAAGCGGGGACCCCACCACTAATCGATATGAGCAGTTCTTC. It encodes CASSPAGSGDPTTNRYEQFF.